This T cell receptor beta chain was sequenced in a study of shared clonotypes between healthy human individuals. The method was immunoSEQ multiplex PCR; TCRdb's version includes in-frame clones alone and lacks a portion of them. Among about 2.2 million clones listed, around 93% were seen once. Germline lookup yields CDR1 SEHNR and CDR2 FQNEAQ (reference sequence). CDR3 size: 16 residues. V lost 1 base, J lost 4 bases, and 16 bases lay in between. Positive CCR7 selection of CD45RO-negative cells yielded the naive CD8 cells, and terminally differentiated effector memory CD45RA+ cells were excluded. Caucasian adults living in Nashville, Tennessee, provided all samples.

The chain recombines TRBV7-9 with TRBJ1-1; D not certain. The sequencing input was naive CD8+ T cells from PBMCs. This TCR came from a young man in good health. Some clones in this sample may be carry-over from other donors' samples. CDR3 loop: CASSLGLEGLGTEAFF. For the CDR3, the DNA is TGTGCCAGCAGCTTAGGTTTGGAGGGTCTGGGCACTGAAGCTTTCTTT.